This TCR beta chain was sequenced for a study of OX40 agonist ivuxolimab in advanced cancers. Generated by immunoSEQ multiplex PCR, the TCRdb table keeps only in-frame clones and is missing some. The sample contains approximately 9,500 clones, around three fifths of which appear only once. This clonotype originated in an adult with an advanced solid tumor such as melanoma, head and neck, liver or kidney cancer. The source material was CD4+ or CD8+ T cells sorted from blood, sampled in a trial of the OX40 agonist ivuxolimab.

DNA of the CDR3: TGTGCCAGCAGCGATCGGGGACAGGGGGCGTACGAGCAGTACTTC. Its translation is CASSDRGQGAYEQYF. The gene calls are TRBV13 and TRBJ2-7; 12 nucleotides agree with TRBD1. V shed 5 bases, J shed 4 bases, and the junction held 6 bases outside the gene matches. Looked up from germline, CDR1 is PRHDT and CDR2 is FYEKMQ (reference sequence). This CDR3 comprises 15 residues.